Listed here are 14 T cell receptor beta chains from one sample, sequenced in a study of graft-versus-host responses after intestinal transplantation (dated by TCRdb to the early 2020s). The library relied on the immunoSEQ multiplex PCR assay. Sourced from immuneACCESS, this table was stored by TCRdb with only in-frame sequences that have V and J called. A share of the clones is absent; for the studies checked, an unresolved V gene accounts for under half, and the remainder has no known explanation. Counted in this sample were 9,500 to 13,000 clones; 90% to 95% of them appeared once. Of the sample, 3.6% falls within the top ten clones. The sample consisted of PBMCs, taken more than 40 days after intestinal transplantation. These receptors were obtained from a human patient who received an intestinal transplant, so some T cells may come from the graft donor.

The chain is built from TRBV6-5 and TRBJ1-1, with a weak D call TRBD1 (5 bases). The germline gives CDR1 MNHEY, CDR2 SVGAGI. Trimming removed 6 bases from V and 1 base from J, with 15 bases in between. This CDR3 has 15 amino acids. The CDR3 protein is CASRNARQGNTEAFF. For the CDR3, the DNA is TGTGCCAGCAGAAATGCCCGGCAGGGGAACACTGAAGCTTTCTTT.

The chain links TRBV4-1 to TRBJ2-7; D is perhaps TRBD1 or TRBD2 (6 bases each). Germline V gene lookup returns CDR1 MGHRA and CDR2 YSYEKL. The CDR3 length is 15 residues. Trimming took off 2 bases at V and 6 bases at J, with 17 bases between the two ends. The CDR3 reads CASSQRTAEGSEQYF. Written as DNA, the CDR3 is TGCGCCAGCAGCCAAAGGACAGCGGAGGGGTCCGAGCAGTACTTC.

This chain links TRBV6-5 with TRBJ1-2; 7 bases map to TRBD1. The CDR3 contains 14 residues. Trimming at V came to 2 bases and at J to 7 bases, leaving 7 bases not matched to a gene. Germline V lookup: CDR1 MNHEY, CDR2 SVGAGI. In DNA, the CDR3 is TGTGCCAGCAGTTACAGGGGGCCCCTCCGTGGCTACACCTTC. It specifies CASSYRGPLRGYTF.

V usage is TRBV2 and J usage is TRBJ1-1; D gene uncertain. Germline V gives CDR1 SNHLY, CDR2 FYNNEI. The CDR3 spans 14 residues. V shed 6 bases and J shed 3 bases, with 14 bases lying between them. The CDR3 here is CASSELLRYTEAFF. Here the CDR3 DNA reads TGTGCCAGCAGCGAACTTCTCCGGTACACTGAAGCTTTCTTT.

This rearrangement joins TRBV9 to TRBJ1-2; possible D gene TRBD1, 6 bases. Trimming took 0 bases from V and 2 from J, leaving 8 bases between them. Per germline, CDR1 SGDLS and CDR2 YYNGEE. The CDR3 runs to 14 residues. Here the CDR3 reads CASSVGGTNYGYTF. Here the CDR3 DNA reads TGTGCCAGCAGCGTAGGCGGGACAAACTATGGCTACACCTTC.

The chain couples TRBV6-5 to TRBJ2-1; D is tentatively TRBD1 or TRBD2 (6 bases each). The V gene's germline CDR1 is MNHEY and CDR2 SVGAGI. The CDR3 has 15 amino acids. With 5 bases removed from V and 10 bases from J, the gap between germline ends came to 21 bases. The CDR3 is CASSHEWGRGGEQFF. The CDR3 nucleotides are TGTGCCAGCAGTCATGAGTGGGGGCGGGGTGGAGAGCAGTTCTTC.

The CDR3 is CASSLDLNTGELFF. The DNA of the CDR3 is TGTGCCAGCAGCCTTGACTTGAACACCGGGGAGCTGTTTTTT. V gene TRBV13 combines with J gene TRBJ2-2; D is undetermined. V was shortened by 5 bases and J by 1 base, with 8 bases between the two germline ends. The V gene's germline CDR1 is PRHDT and CDR2 FYEKMQ (reference sequence). The CDR3 has 14 amino acids.

The rearrangement links TRBV5-1 to TRBJ2-3; TRBD1 is a possible D gene (5 bases). Trimming left V 4 bases short and J 0 bases short, with 12 bases between. The germline V gene has CDR1 SGHRS and CDR2 YFSETQ. The CDR3 totals 15 residues. The CDR3 DNA follows: TGCGCCAGCAGCCTACCGACAGAAAGCACAGATACGCAGTATTTT. Translated, it gives CASSLPTESTDTQYF.

The chain couples TRBV6-1 to TRBJ1-3; D remains ambiguous. Germline loops: CDR1 MNHNS, CDR2 SASEGT. The CDR3 length is 14 residues. V lost 0 bases and J 0 bases, leaving 3 bases between the germline ends. This CDR3 is CASSEALSGNTIYF. The CDR3 nucleotides are TGTGCCAGCAGTGAAGCCCTCTCTGGAAACACCATATATTTT.

The rearrangement links TRBV6-1 to TRBJ2-4; D might be TRBD1 (6 bases). V lost 5 bases to trimming and J lost 2 bases, with 10 bases between them. This CDR3 is built from 14 residues. Looked up from germline, CDR1 is MNHNS and CDR2 is SASEGT. The CDR3 loop reads CASSSWDTKNIQYF. The CDR3 DNA reads as TGTGCCAGCAGTTCTTGGGACACCAAAAACATTCAGTACTTC.

CDR3 protein: CASSPGVGNYEQYF. The CDR3 region has the DNA TGTGCCAGCAGCCCCGGTGTTGGGAACTACGAGCAGTACTTC. The chain combines TRBV5-6 with TRBJ2-7; no reliable D call. The CDR3 is 14 amino acids. The V end lost 4 bases, the J end lost 3 bases, and 14 bases lay between the germline ends. Germline V lookup: CDR1 SGHDT, CDR2 YYEEEE.

The CDR3 is CASREEAYEQYF. The CDR3 DNA sequence: TGCGCCAGCCGGGAGGAGGCCTACGAGCAGTACTTC. The gene calls are TRBV5-1 and TRBJ2-7; 7 nucleotides match TRBD2. There are 12 residues in the CDR3. Trimming at V came to 7 bases and at J to 2 bases, leaving 3 bases not matched to a gene. Per the germline V gene, CDR1 is SGHRS and CDR2 is YFSETQ.

This chain joins TRBV28 and TRBJ1-1, with D possibly TRBD1 on 5 matching bases. V was pared by 3 bases and J by 3 bases, with 8 bases between. The CDR3 has 13 amino acids. CDR1 and CDR2 from the germline V gene are MDHEN and SYDVKM. This CDR3 reads CASSFIGDTEAFF. Written as DNA, the CDR3 is TGTGCCAGCAGTTTTATAGGGGACACTGAAGCTTTCTTT.

In nucleotides, the CDR3 is TGTGCCAGCAGTGAAGCTAGCGGGGGTTACAATGAGCAGTTCTTC. This sequence encodes CASSEASGGYNEQFF. The rearrangement joins TRBV6-1 to TRBJ2-1, with 9 bases that match TRBD2. V lost 0 bases and J lost 4; bases outside the gene matches: 1. This CDR3 contains 15 residues. Per the germline V gene, CDR1 is MNHNS and CDR2 is SASEGT.